This T cell receptor (beta chain) was documented in a study of cytomegalovirus exposure and HLA in healthy donors. This CDR3 is 14 amino acids long. From germline, CDR1 is WSHSY and CDR2 SAAADI. V lost 4 bases and J 4 bases, leaving 13 bases between the germline ends. Findings and limits, study-wide: For most TCR beta V segments, an earlier analysis put the productive rate at about 87% or about 30% of the time.

The PCR had 60 Vbeta and 13 Jbeta primers. Sequenced by immunoSEQ multiplex PCR; TCRdb stores in-frame clones only, minus some. Here the sample spans some 35,000 clones, almost 70% being singletons. This clone has just a few counts. What it recognizes is unknown. The sample consisted of PBMCs. The genes are TRBV10-2 and TRBJ1-2, with D uncertain. The TCR originated in a man aged 30 to 45 in good health and CMV-seronegative. The CDR3 protein is CASSGEAISYGYTF. The CDR3, as DNA: TGCGCCAGCAGTGGAGAGGCGATATCCTATGGCTACACCTTC.